The next 18 T cell receptor beta chains were all read from a single sample in a study of tissue T cells after allogeneic stem cell transplantation. This sample's time point: mouse harvest day 7 after allogeneic transplant. Mouse grafts combined 10^7 T-cell-depleted bone marrow cells with 10^6 splenic CD5+ T cells. Clones were sequenced by immunoSEQ multiplex PCR, and TCRdb holds only the in-frame ones, with some missing. The sample includes about 7,800 clones, under 55% of them seen just once. Sequenced input: gut tissue. These receptors all stem from a female BALB/c mouse given C57BL/6 T cells with graft-versus-host disease after an allogeneic hematopoietic cell transplant.

This clone appeared once. The listed genes are named as in mouse. The DNA ends 1 residue before the CDR3 does, and the rest of the CDR3 is filled in from the germline J gene. The chain carries TRBV26 and TRBJ1-6; possibly TRBD1 for D (6 bases). TRBJ1-6 is identified as an open reading frame with a role that is uncertain. Trimming pared 4 bases from V and 4 bases from J, leaving 11 bases between. The CDR3 is 15 amino acids. The germline CDR1 and CDR2 sequences are KGHPV and FQNQEV (reference sequence). The part of the CDR3 DNA that was read is TGTGCCAGCAGTCAGACAGGAAAATATAATTCGCCCCTCTAC. As protein: CASSQTGKYNSPLY. Given in full, the CDR3 is CASSQTGKYNSPLYF.

This clone was detected a few times. The genes and germline here are from mouse. The CDR3 is cut off 1 residue early in the read; its end comes from the germline J gene. The chain couples TRBV12-2 to TRBJ2-3, with D perhaps TRBD2 (6 bases). Per the germline V gene, CDR1 is SGHLS and CDR2 is HYDKME. CDR3 length: 14 amino acids. V lost 2 bases, J lost 3 bases, and 11 bases lay in between. CDR3: CASSPSTGAETLYF. The covered CDR3 bases are TGTGCCAGCTCTCCCTCGACTGGCGCAGAAACGCTGTAT.

Comment on this clone: Mouse germline and gene names are used. Read data end 1 residue before the CDR3 end; the end is taken from the germline J gene. The V and J genes are TRBV5 and TRBJ2-1, with D perhaps TRBD2 (5 bases). The CDR3 is made up of 15 amino acids. Germline-derived CDR1 and CDR2 are LGHNA and YNLKQL (reference sequence). Trimming pared 0 bases from V and 4 bases from J, leaving 10 bases between. The sequenced part of the CDR3 DNA is TGTGCCAGCAGCCAAGAGAGTGGGGTTTATGCTGAGCAGTTC. It translates to CASSQESGVYAEQF. The whole CDR3 region reads CASSQESGVYAEQFF.

In the case of this clone: Mouse gene names apply. CDR3 DNA (partial): TGTGCCAGCAGTCTGTGGGGGGGCGCGGGAGAAACGCTGTAT. Protein sequence: CASSLWGGAGETLY. The full CDR3 protein reads CASSLWGGAGETLYF. The chain is built from TRBV26 and TRBJ2-3; 8 bases line up with TRBD2. The CDR3 end is not reached by the read, which stops 1 residue before it; the germline J gene fills it in. The CDR3 runs 15 residues. CDR1 is KGHPV, CDR2 FQNQEV, per germline (reference sequence). J lost 5 bases, V lost 1 base, and 5 bases had no gene match.

To note about this clone: Mouse gene names and germline throughout. Sequencing ends 1 residue short of the CDR3 end; the germline J gene provides the rest. J is TRBJ2-3 and V is TRBV15; D uncertain. With 3 bases removed from V and 0 bases from J, the gap between germline ends came to 7 bases. This CDR3 has 14 amino acids. Germline CDR1 is SGHND and CDR2 is FRSKSL. The CDR3 sequence is CASSFTPSAETLYF. The CDR3 bases that were read are TGTGCCAGCAGTTTTACTCCTAGTGCAGAAACGCTGTAT.

In its sample, this clone ranks as medium-sized. Gene names and germline match the mouse. CDR3 sequence: CASSRTPYEQYF. The sequenced part of the CDR3 DNA is TGTGCCAGCTCCCGGACCCCCTATGAACAGTAC. The rearrangement uses TRBV12-1 and TRBJ2-7; D is unresolved. The read stops 1 residue short of the end of the CDR3; the missing end is completed from the germline J gene. V lost 4 bases, J lost 2 bases, and 8 bases lay in between. Germline values: CDR1 SGHSN, CDR2 HYEKVE. There are 12 residues in the CDR3.

Worth noting for this clone: The gene names here belong to mouse. Incomplete CDR3 DNA: TGTGCCAGCAGCTTAGTGGGGGCCAACGAAAGATTATTT. Its protein is CASSLVGANERLF. The full CDR3 protein reads CASSLVGANERLFF. The rearrangement links TRBV3 to TRBJ1-4; weak D call: TRBD1 (5 bases). With the read ending 1 residue before the CDR3 end, the germline J gene is used to fill in that end. Germline CDR1 reads SNHLY; CDR2 reads FYNGKV (reference sequence). The CDR3 is 14 residues long. V gave up 1 base and J gave up 3 bases, with 6 bases separating them.

Relative to its sample, this clone is medium-sized. The gene symbols are mouse symbols. The read ends 1 residue early relative to the CDR3; the germline J gene fills the gap. The chain couples TRBV14 to TRBJ2-7; 8 bases are shared with TRBD2. The length of the CDR3 is 14 residues. V gave up 5 bases and J gave up 5 bases; unmatched junction bases: 9. Germline V gene lookup returns CDR1 SGHDT and CDR2 FRDEAV. CDR3 bases read: TGTGCCAGCAGCCTCCGGGGGGGGCGCGATGAACAGTAC. This encodes CASSLRGGRDEQY. The whole CDR3 reads CASSLRGGRDEQYF.

Comment on this clone: The gene names given are mouse names. The read halts 1 residue ahead of the CDR3 end, with the missing end drawn from the germline J gene. This chain joins TRBV29 and TRBJ2-3; maybe TRBD2 (5 bases). The germline gives CDR1 MSHET, CDR2 SYDVDS. This CDR3 comprises 15 residues. V was shortened by 1 base and J by 0 bases, with 8 bases between the two germline ends. The DNA read from the CDR3 is TGTGCTAGCAGTTTATTGCGGACTAGTGCAGAAACGCTGTAT. Translation: CASSLLRTSAETLY. From start to end, the CDR3 is CASSLLRTSAETLYF.

Of note for this clone: Each gene name is a mouse one. The CDR3 goes on 1 residue after the read ends, and that part is filled in from the germline J gene. The V and J genes are TRBV12-2 and TRBJ2-5, with TRBD1 as a possible D gene (6 bases). CDR3 length: 13 amino acids. Germline CDR1 SGHLS, CDR2 HYDKME. V was cut by 1 base and J by 5 bases, with 9 bases left in between. The covered CDR3 bases are TGTGCCAGCTCTCTACAGGGTAGAGACACCCAGTAC. This sequence encodes CASSLQGRDTQY. The whole CDR3 region reads CASSLQGRDTQYF.

Only a few counts were recorded for this clone. Mouse germline and gene names are used. The read gets to within 1 residue of the CDR3 end, and the germline J gene fills in the rest. The J gene is TRBJ2-2, the V gene TRBV15; 10 bases match TRBD1. Germline lookup yields CDR1 SGHND and CDR2 FRSKSL. The junction had 2 bases not matched to a gene; V was cut back by 5 bases and J by 2 bases. The CDR3 has 15 residues. This CDR3 reads CASSRQGANTGQLYF. Incomplete CDR3 DNA: TGTGCCAGCAGTCGACAGGGGGCGAACACCGGGCAGCTCTAC.

This clone qualifies as medium-sized. Gene labels here are mouse ones. Read data end 1 residue before the CDR3 end; the end is taken from the germline J gene. The chain combines TRBV13-3 with TRBJ1-3; 9 nucleotides agree with TRBD1. CDR1 is NNHDY and CDR2 is SYVADS in the germline V gene. The CDR3 covers 14 residues. The V and J ends lost 5 bases and 4 bases, in that order; junction bases with no gene match: 4. The CDR3 sequence is CASRNRGRGNTLYF. The part of the CDR3 DNA that was read is TGTGCCAGCAGGAACAGGGGGCGAGGAAATACGCTCTAT.

Relative to its sample, this clone is medium-sized (0.01 to 0.1%). Gene names and germline match the mouse. The read terminates 1 residue ahead of where the CDR3 ends, so the germline J gene completes it. V gene TRBV26 combines with J gene TRBJ2-7, with D unresolved. The V gene's germline CDR1 is KGHPV and CDR2 FQNQEV (reference sequence). V was trimmed by 1 base and J by 3 bases, leaving 4 bases between them. The CDR3 sequence is 12 residues long. The CDR3 protein is CASSLWDYEQYF. The DNA read from the CDR3 is TGTGCCAGCAGTCTGTGGGACTATGAACAGTAC.

Worth noting for this clone: Gene labels here are mouse ones. The read is 1 residue too short to cover the CDR3 end, so that end is filled in from the germline J gene. The chain recombines TRBV1 with TRBJ2-7; TRBD1 aligns across 9 bases. The CDR3 spans 15 residues. V shed 0 bases, J shed 3 bases, and the junction held 3 bases outside the gene matches. The V gene's germline CDR1 is NSQYPW and CDR2 LRSPGD (reference sequence). CDR3 DNA (partial): TGCACCTGCAGTGCAGATGGGACAGGGAGCTATGAACAGTAC. This encodes CTCSADGTGSYEQY. The complete CDR3 sequence is CTCSADGTGSYEQYF.

As for this clone: Gene names and germline match the mouse. The CDR3 end is not reached by the read, which stops 1 residue before it; the germline J gene fills it in. The chain links TRBV3 to TRBJ2-4; 8 nucleotides line up with TRBD1. Germline V CDR1 and CDR2: SNHLY, FYNGKV (reference sequence). This CDR3 contains 15 residues. Unmatched junction bases numbered 5, after V lost 5 bases and J lost 1 base. The CDR3 spells CASSPPGQGQNTLYF. Partial CDR3 DNA: TGTGCCAGCAGCCCGCCGGGACAGGGTCAAAACACCTTGTAC.

This clone was detected only a few times. Mouse germline and gene names are used. The read terminates 1 residue ahead of where the CDR3 ends, so the germline J gene completes it. J is TRBJ1-6 and V is TRBV12-2; D gene ambiguous. TRBJ1-6 is an ORF, and what it does is uncertain. CDR1 and CDR2 (germline): SGHLS, HYDKME. The V gene lost 0 bases and the J gene lost 4 bases, with 6 bases spanning the gap. CDR3 length equals 14 residues. The CDR3 bases that were read are TGTGCCAGCTCTCTCGACGGATATAATTCGCCCCTCTAC. Its translation is CASSLDGYNSPLY. The whole CDR3 sequence is CASSLDGYNSPLYF.

A few counts support this clone. The gene names here belong to mouse. The read stops 1 residue short of the end of the CDR3; the missing end is completed from the germline J gene. V and J are TRBV26 and TRBJ2-3, with 12 bases that match TRBD1. Per germline, CDR1 KGHPV and CDR2 FQNQEV (reference sequence). Unmatched junction bases numbered 2, after V lost 4 bases and J lost 3 bases. The CDR3 loop spans 15 amino acids. The CDR3 spells CASSPGQGAAETLYF. The sequenced CDR3 bases are TGTGCCAGCAGTCCGGGACAGGGGGCAGCAGAAACGCTGTAT.

A word on this clone: The gene names here belong to mouse. The observed sequence ends 1 residue before the CDR3 terminus, with the missing tail filled in from the germline J gene. The chain carries TRBV3 and TRBJ1-1, with D maybe TRBD1 (5 bases). V gave up 4 bases and J gave up 0 bases, with 6 bases separating them. From germline, CDR1 is SNHLY and CDR2 FYNGKV (reference sequence). The CDR3 extends over 13 amino acids. The CDR3 spells CASSSGQNTEVFF. The DNA read from the CDR3 is TGTGCCAGCAGCTCGGGACAGAACACAGAAGTCTTC.